The 9 T cell receptor beta chains below were found in one sample sequenced in a study of PD-L1 blockade in urothelial cancer. The assay was immunoSEQ multiplex PCR, and TCRdb's table has in-frame clones only and misses some. The sample contains tens of thousands of clones, roughly 86% of which appear only once. Stated time point: peripheral blood 6 weeks after treatment start. Sample: PBMCs, taken around atezolizumab (anti-PD-L1) treatment. These receptor sequences come from a man in his 60s with urothelial cancer.

Only one count was recorded for this clone. The chain joins TRBV30 to TRBJ2-1; 7 bases are a match to TRBD2. V lost 6 bases, J lost 0 bases, and 8 bases stayed unmatched. The germline CDR1 and CDR2 sequences are GTSNPN and SVGIG (reference sequence). The CDR3 extends over 15 amino acids. The CDR3 DNA follows: TGTGCCTGCCCAGGAGCGGGGCCCTCCTACAATGAGCAGTTCTTC. It specifies CACPGAGPSYNEQFF.

The chain links TRBV10-1 to TRBJ1-1, with TRBD1 identical over 9 bases. This CDR3 has 12 amino acids. Germline-derived CDR1 and CDR2 are WNHNN and SYGVQD (reference sequence). V lost 10 bases, J lost 5 bases, and 5 bases stayed unmatched. The chain's CDR3 is CAKGQGGTEAFF. DNA of the CDR3: TGCGCCAAGGGACAGGGAGGAACTGAAGCTTTCTTT.

The chain has TRBV5-6 and TRBJ1-1; possible D gene TRBD1, 5 bases. V lost 0 bases and J 2 bases, leaving 8 bases between the germline ends. This CDR3 comprises 14 residues. Germline V lookup: CDR1 SGHDT, CDR2 YYEEEE. CDR3 bases: TGTGCCAGCAGCTTGGGGGGCGCCAACACTGAAGCTTTCTTT. It translates to CASSLGGANTEAFF.

The chain recombines TRBV7-3 with TRBJ1-1; the match to TRBD1 covers 7 bases. CDR1 is SGHTA and CDR2 is FQGTGA in the germline V gene. V was pared by 2 bases and J by 5 bases, with 2 bases of the junction left unmatched. The CDR3 loop spans 13 amino acids. The chain's CDR3 is CASSLQGETEAFF. DNA of the CDR3: TGTGCCAGCAGCTTACAGGGGGAGACTGAAGCTTTCTTT.

Sample share makes this clone medium-sized (0.01 to 0.1%). This sequence joins TRBV27 and TRBJ2-7, with D possibly matching TRBD1 (6 bases). The germline gives CDR1 MNHEY, CDR2 SMNVEV (reference sequence). The germline V and J ends were trimmed by 2 bases and 5 bases, with 13 bases remaining between them. The CDR3 extends over 14 amino acids. The CDR3 DNA reads TGTGCCAGCAGTTTAACAGGGCCGACCGACGAGCAGTACTTC. Encoded protein: CASSLTGPTDEQYF.

This sequence joins TRBV6-5 and TRBJ2-5; maybe TRBD1 (5 bases). The germline V gene encodes CDR1 MNHEY and CDR2 SVGAGI. This CDR3 spans 14 amino acids. V was trimmed by 6 bases and J by 1 base, leaving 12 bases between them. The CDR3 nucleotides read TGTGCCAGCAGCCTAGGGGTTTTCCAAGAGACCCAGTACTTC. Translation: CASSLGVFQETQYF.

This chain links TRBV12-5 with TRBJ2-2; TRBD1 agrees at 9 bases. Trimming cost V 5 bases and J 5 bases; bases outside gene matches: 12. The CDR3 is 17 amino acids. Germline CDR1 LGHNT, CDR2 FRNRAP. DNA for the CDR3: TGTGCTAGTGGTCCACGCTCCCGGGACAGGGAGACCGGGGAGCTGTTTTTT. Amino acid sequence: CASGPRSRDRETGELFF.

The chain carries TRBV18 and TRBJ1-3, with 7 positions matching TRBD1. Trimming took 3 bases from V and 2 from J; bases not matched to a gene: 10. The germline CDR1 and CDR2 sequences are KGHSH and LQKENI. The CDR3 runs to 17 residues. The CDR3 spells CASSPTVRGYTGNTIYF. CDR3 sequence (DNA): TGTGCCAGCTCACCTACGGTCAGGGGGTACACTGGAAACACCATATATTTT.

The chain recombines TRBV19 with TRBJ1-2; 7 bases are shared with TRBD1. Trimming took 5 bases from V and 6 from J; bases not matched to a gene: 6. Germline V gene sequence: CDR1 LNHDA, CDR2 SQIVND (reference sequence). This CDR3 is 13 amino acids long. CDR3 protein: CASSLDRENGYTF. CDR3 nucleotides: TGTGCCAGTAGTCTCGACAGGGAAAATGGCTACACCTTC.